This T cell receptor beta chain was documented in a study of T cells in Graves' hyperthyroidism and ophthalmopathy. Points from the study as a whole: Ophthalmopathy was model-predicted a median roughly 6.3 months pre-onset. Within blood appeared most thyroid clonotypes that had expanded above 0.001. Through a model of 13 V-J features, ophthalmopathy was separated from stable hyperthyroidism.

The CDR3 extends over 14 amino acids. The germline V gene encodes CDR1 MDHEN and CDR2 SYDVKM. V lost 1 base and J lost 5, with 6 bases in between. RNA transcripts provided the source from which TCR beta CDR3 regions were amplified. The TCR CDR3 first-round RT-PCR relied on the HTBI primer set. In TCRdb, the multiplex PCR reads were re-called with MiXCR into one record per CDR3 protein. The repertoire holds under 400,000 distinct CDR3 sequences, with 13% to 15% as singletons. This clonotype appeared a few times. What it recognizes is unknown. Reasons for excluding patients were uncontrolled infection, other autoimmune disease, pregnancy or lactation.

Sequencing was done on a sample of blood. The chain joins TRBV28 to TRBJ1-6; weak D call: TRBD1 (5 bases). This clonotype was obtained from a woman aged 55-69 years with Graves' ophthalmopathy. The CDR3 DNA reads TGTGCCAGCAGTTTATTGGGGGATAATTCACCCCTCCACTTT. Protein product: CASSLLGDNSPLHF.